The 30 T cell receptor beta chains below come from one sample, sequenced in a study of blood T cell repertoires in COVID-19. The data were produced by immunoSEQ multiplex PCR, yet TCRdb's version contains in-frame clones alone and is incomplete. The sample lists nearly 25,000 clones; 80% to 90% were seen once. Specimen: peripheral blood. The receptors were sampled from a woman in her 70s with COVID-19, enrolled during active disease.

The rearrangement links TRBV6-6 to TRBJ1-2; D perhaps matches TRBD1 (5 bases). The CDR3 has 14 amino acids. Trimming took 2 bases from V and 4 from J, leaving 11 bases between them. Germline V gives CDR1 MNHNY, CDR2 SVGAGI (reference sequence). The CDR3 sequence: CASSYGTRGYGYTF. In DNA form, the CDR3 reads TGTGCCAGCAGTTACGGGACTAGGGGCTATGGCTACACCTTC.

The chain has TRBV9 and TRBJ2-3; tentatively, D is TRBD1 (6 bases). V lost 4 bases, J lost 0 bases, and 15 bases lay in between. The CDR3 is 16 residues long. CDR1 SGDLS and CDR2 YYNGEE come from the germline V gene. As DNA, the CDR3 is TGTGCCAGCAGCCCCCAGGGGTTCGCTAGCACAGATACGCAGTATTTT. Translating it yields CASSPQGFASTDTQYF.

The V and J genes are TRBV7-2 and TRBJ1-1, with unresolved D. The V gene's germline CDR1 is SGHTA and CDR2 FQGNSA. Trimming left V 3 bases short and J 1 base short, with 9 bases between. The CDR3 covers 14 residues. CDR3 nucleotide sequence: TGTGCCAGCAGCTTTCAAAACAGGAACACTGAAGCTTTCTTT. Translating it yields CASSFQNRNTEAFF.

V gene TRBV7-2 combines with J gene TRBJ1-2; D gene uncertain. This CDR3 region has 11 residues. V lost 10 bases, J lost 6 bases, and 12 bases lay in between. Germline V gives CDR1 SGHTA, CDR2 FQGNSA. This CDR3 is CATMGRDGYTF. CDR3 coding DNA: TGTGCCACTATGGGTCGGGATGGCTACACCTTC.

This clone was detected only once. This chain connects TRBV5-1 to TRBJ1-1; a possible D gene is TRBD1 (5 bases). V dropped 4 bases and J dropped 1 base, with 11 bases sitting between them. This CDR3 comprises 14 residues. Per the germline V gene, CDR1 is SGHRS and CDR2 is YFSETQ. CDR3 coding DNA: TGCGCCAGCAGCCTCAGGGAGGGGAACACTGAAGCTTTCTTT. Its protein product is CASSLREGNTEAFF. Filled out from reference TRBV5-1 and TRBJ1-1, the complete variable domain reads KAGVTQTPRYLIKTRGQQVTLSCSPISGHRSVSWYQQTPGQGLQFLFEYFSETQRNKGNFPGRFSGRQFSNSRSEMNVSTLELGDSALYLCASSLREGNTEAFFGQGTRLTVV.

J is TRBJ2-3 and V is TRBV27; 8 bases match TRBD1. J was trimmed by 7 bases and V by 4 bases; bases with no gene match: 4. Germline CDR1 MNHEY, CDR2 SMNVEV (reference sequence). This CDR3 spans 13 amino acids. The CDR3 DNA reads TGTGCCAGCAGTTCTGGACAGGGAAATACGCAGTATTTT. This encodes CASSSGQGNTQYF.

In its sample, this clone was seen a few times. V gene TRBV7-9 combines with J gene TRBJ1-2; TRBD1 matches 11 bases. The J segment lost 4 bases and the V segment lost 1 base, leaving 11 bases of the junction unmatched. The CDR3 length is 18 residues. Germline CDR1 and CDR2: SEHNR and FQNEAQ (reference sequence). The CDR3 DNA is TGTGCCAGCAGCTTAGAGTTCGGACAGGGGGCGCAGGGCTATGGCTACACCTTC. As protein: CASSLEFGQGAQGYGYTF.

The rearrangement links TRBV19 to TRBJ1-2, with 9 bases matching TRBD1. Germline V gives CDR1 LNHDA, CDR2 SQIVND (reference sequence). V shed 3 bases and J 4 bases; nucleotides not matched to a gene: 9. The CDR3 contains 16 residues. CDR3 region: CASSISQGAIGYGYTF. In nucleotides, the CDR3 is TGTGCCAGTAGTATTTCACAGGGGGCAATAGGCTATGGCTACACCTTC. The full variable domain, with the rest looked up from reference TRBV19 and TRBJ1-2, is DGGITQSPKYLFRKEGQNVTLSCEQNLNHDAMYWYRQDPGQGLRLIYYSQIVNDFQKGDIAEGYSVSREKKESFPLTVTSAQKNPTAFYLCASSISQGAIGYGYTFGSGTRLTVV.

The chain is built from TRBV6-5 and TRBJ2-7; 7 positions match TRBD1. V gave up 5 bases and J gave up 4 bases; unmatched junction bases: 11. Germline values: CDR1 MNHEY, CDR2 SVGAGI. The CDR3 covers 15 residues. The CDR3 region has the DNA TGTGCCAGCAGTACTGGGACAGCTGGGCCGTACGAGCAGTACTTC. Encoded protein: CASSTGTAGPYEQYF.

The chain employs TRBV12-5 and TRBJ1-3, with D possibly being TRBD1 (6 bases). CDR3 length: 16 residues. V lost 0 bases to trimming and J lost 0 bases, with 9 bases between them. Germline lookup yields CDR1 LGHNT and CDR2 FRNRAP. CDR3 in DNA: TGTGCTAGTGGTTTGGTTACAGGGACCTCTGGAAACACCATATATTTT. It is translated as CASGLVTGTSGNTIYF.

V gene TRBV19 combines with J gene TRBJ1-1, with TRBD1 matching 8 bases. Germline assignment: CDR1 LNHDA and CDR2 SQIVND (reference sequence). The CDR3 runs 17 residues. After removal of 8 bases from V and 8 bases from J, the junction contained 22 bases not matched to a gene. CDR3: CASLSTGGLFGSAEAFF. The CDR3 DNA reads as TGTGCCAGTCTCAGTACAGGGGGTCTTTTCGGATCCGCAGAAGCTTTCTTT.

This sequence joins TRBV5-1 and TRBJ1-1; no firm D call. The germline V and J ends were trimmed by 0 bases and 4 bases, with 10 bases remaining between them. CDR1 SGHRS and CDR2 YFSETQ come from the germline V gene. The CDR3 has 14 residues. The DNA for the CDR3 is TGCGCCAGCAGCTTGGGGGTAGAGGGCACTGAAGCTTTCTTT. It yields the protein CASSLGVEGTEAFF.

This CDR3 is CASSLDQTYGYTF. The CDR3 DNA follows: TGCGCCAGCAGCTTGGATCAGACTTATGGCTACACCTTC. The chain joins TRBV5-1 to TRBJ1-2; D is undetermined. Germline loops: CDR1 SGHRS, CDR2 YFSETQ. V was shortened by 0 bases and J by 5 bases, with 8 bases between the two germline ends. CDR3 size: 13 residues.

This clone has more than one count but fewer than ten. The chain has TRBV5-1 and TRBJ1-1; 9 bases are shared with TRBD1. This CDR3 contains 14 residues. CDR1 is SGHRS and CDR2 is YFSETQ in the germline V gene. V was clipped by 4 bases and J by 3 bases; unmatched bases: 4. The CDR3 here is CASSPRTGDTEAFF. Here the CDR3 DNA reads TGCGCCAGCAGCCCCCGGACAGGGGACACTGAAGCTTTCTTT.

The count of this clone is one. The chain is built from TRBV7-6 and TRBJ2-2, with 13 bases identical to TRBD2. Germline V gives CDR1 SGHVS, CDR2 FNYEAQ. The CDR3 loop spans 17 amino acids. V lost 2 bases to trimming and J lost 4 bases; unmatched junction nucleotides: 4. The CDR3 is CASSLTSGRAFTGELFF. CDR3 DNA sequence: TGTGCCAGCAGCTTAACTAGCGGGAGGGCCTTCACCGGGGAGCTGTTTTTT.

About this clone itself: The same CDR3 is also encoded by other DNA sequences in this sample. The V gene is TRBV7-3, the J gene TRBJ2-1, with D perhaps TRBD2 (6 bases). CDR3 length equals 16 residues. V was shortened by 1 base and J by 1 base, with 11 bases between the two germline ends. The germline CDR1 and CDR2 sequences are SGHTA and FQGTGA. CDR3 region: CASSLNQAGSYNEQFF. In DNA form, the CDR3 reads TGTGCCAGCAGCTTAAACCAGGCGGGATCCTACAATGAGCAGTTCTTC.

This rearrangement joins TRBV3-1 (or the pseudogene TRBV3-2) to TRBJ1-1, with 7 bases fitting TRBD1. The V gene end was trimmed by 2 bases and the J gene end by 12 bases; junction bases not matched to a gene: 6. CDR3 length: 12 residues. The germline V gene encodes CDR1 LGHDT and CDR2 YNNKEL (reference sequence). The CDR3 protein is CASSQLRGETFF. The CDR3, as DNA: TGTGCCAGCAGCCAACTCAGGGGGGAAACTTTCTTT.

The chain has TRBV20-1 and TRBJ2-3; 8 positions agree with TRBD2. Germline trimming cut 3 bases from V and 2 bases from J; bases unmatched to any gene: 7. This CDR3 has 15 residues. Germline V gene sequence: CDR1 DFQATT, CDR2 SNEGSKA (reference sequence). CDR3 loop: CSASSVSGITDTQYF. As DNA, the CDR3 is TGCAGTGCTAGTTCGGTTAGCGGGATCACAGATACGCAGTATTTT.

The chain combines TRBV19 with TRBJ2-5; TRBD2 agrees at 9 bases. This CDR3 is 16 amino acids long. The germline V gene encodes CDR1 LNHDA and CDR2 SQIVND (reference sequence). The J segment lost 0 bases and the V segment lost 5 bases, leaving 7 bases of the junction unmatched. CDR3 DNA: TGTGCCAGTAGTCCAGCGGGGGGTCCGTACCAAGAGACCCAGTACTTC. Protein product: CASSPAGGPYQETQYF.

This chain connects TRBV7-3 to TRBJ2-1, with 7 bases aligning to TRBD2. V lost 5 bases and J lost 6; bases outside the gene matches: 10. The germline CDR1 and CDR2 sequences are SGHTA and FQGTGA. CDR3 length: 15 residues. The CDR3 DNA is TGTGCCAGCAGCCCCGGGGGGAGGGCGGGCAATGAGCAGTTCTTC. It encodes CASSPGGRAGNEQFF. Together with reference TRBV7-3 and TRBJ2-1, the CDR3 gives the full variable domain: GAGVSQTPSNKVTEKGKYVELRCDPISGHTALYWYRQSLGQGPEFLIYFQGTGAADDSGLPNDRFFAVRPEGSVSTLKIQRTERGDSAVYLCASSPGGRAGNEQFFGPGTRLTVL.

This clone was seen once. The chain combines TRBV4-3 with TRBJ1-5, with D unclear. The CDR3 is made up of 13 amino acids. Germline CDR1 is LGHNA and CDR2 is YSLEER. V was cut by 0 bases and J by 4 bases, with 4 bases left in between. CDR3 sequence reads: CASSQDENQPQHF. CDR3 sequence (DNA): TGCGCCAGCAGCCAAGATGAGAATCAGCCCCAGCATTTT.

This chain links TRBV27 with TRBJ1-2; TRBD1 aligns across 9 bases. The germline gives CDR1 MNHEY, CDR2 SMNVEV (reference sequence). There are 15 residues in the CDR3. V dropped 6 bases and J dropped 2; count of bases not matched to a gene: 7. The CDR3 sequence: CASRDTGGANYGYTF. The CDR3 bases are TGTGCCAGCAGAGACACAGGGGGCGCCAACTATGGCTACACCTTC.

V and J are TRBV15 and TRBJ1-5; TRBD1 might be the D (6 bases). Germline CDR1 and CDR2: LNHNV and YYDKDF (reference sequence). Trimming took off 5 bases at V and 2 bases at J, with 10 bases between the two ends. The CDR3 totals 14 residues. CDR3 DNA: TGTGCCACCAGCCAGGGGTACGGCAATCAGCCCCAGCATTTT. Translation gives CATSQGYGNQPQHF. Drawing the rest from reference TRBV15 and TRBJ1-5, the complete variable domain is DAMVIQNPRYQVTQFGKPVTLSCSQTLNHNVMYWYQQKSSQAPKLLFHYYDKDFNNEADTPDNFQSRRPNTSFCFLDIRSPGLGDTAMYLCATSQGYGNQPQHFGDGTRLSIL.

V usage is TRBV5-1 and J usage is TRBJ2-5, with D unresolved. Looked up from germline, CDR1 is SGHRS and CDR2 is YFSETQ. The ends were cut back, 3 bases at V and 2 bases at J, with 11 bases in the middle. This CDR3 is 14 amino acids long. The CDR3 nucleotides read TGCGCCAGCAGCTCTCAACTGAGTCAAGAGACCCAGTACTTC. It translates to CASSSQLSQETQYF.

This chain uses TRBV7-9 with TRBJ1-1; no clear D gene. There are 11 residues in the CDR3. Trimming cost V 8 bases and J 1 base, with 5 bases left between them. CDR1 is SEHNR, CDR2 FQNEAQ, per germline (reference sequence). The DNA for the CDR3 is TGTGCCAGCGGGCGGAACACTGAAGCTTTCTTT. It specifies CASGRNTEAFF.

The V and J genes are TRBV2 and TRBJ1-2; D gene unclear. Germline CDR1 and CDR2: SNHLY and FYNNEI. The CDR3 loop spans 13 amino acids. Trimming pared 6 bases from V and 0 bases from J, leaving 8 bases between. This chain's CDR3 is CASSQTPNYGYTF. CDR3 DNA sequence: TGTGCCAGCAGCCAGACACCTAACTATGGCTACACCTTC.

This chain joins TRBV7-9 and TRBJ2-5; 8 bases align to TRBD1. There are 13 residues in the CDR3. Germline V gene lookup returns CDR1 SEHNR and CDR2 FQNEAQ (reference sequence). The ends lost 11 bases at V and 1 base at J; junction bases unmatched: 6. CDR3 DNA: TGTGCCTCACAGGGGGATACCCAAGAGACCCAGTACTTC. It codes for CASQGDTQETQYF. Supplemented by reference TRBV7-9 and TRBJ2-5, the full variable domain reads DTGVSQNPRHKITKRGQNVTFRCDPISEHNRLYWYRQTLGQGPEFLTYFQNEAQLEKSRLLSDRFSAERPKGSFSTLEIQRTEQGDSAMYLCASQGDTQETQYFGPGTRLLVL.

The chain links TRBV10-3 to TRBJ2-1; maybe TRBD1 (5 bases). Germline assignment: CDR1 ENHRY and CDR2 SYGVKD. V shed 2 bases and J shed 3 bases, with 11 bases lying between them. The CDR3 sequence is 15 residues long. CDR3: CAISEGAGFYNEQFF. The CDR3 DNA follows: TGTGCCATCAGTGAGGGGGCAGGGTTCTACAATGAGCAGTTCTTC.

This clone was seen only once. The J gene is TRBJ1-3, the V gene TRBV19, with 8 bases fitting TRBD1. V gave up 5 bases and J gave up 4 bases; unmatched junction bases: 7. From germline, CDR1 is LNHDA and CDR2 SQIVND (reference sequence). This CDR3 is built from 15 residues. This CDR3 is CASSEPGQVGNTIYF. CDR3 bases: TGTGCCAGTAGTGAGCCGGGACAGGTGGGAAACACCATATATTTT.

V usage is TRBV7-2 and J usage is TRBJ2-1; TRBD2 might be the D (7 bases). V lost 2 bases and J 3 bases, leaving 20 bases between the germline ends. CDR3 length equals 18 residues. The germline V gene encodes CDR1 SGHTA and CDR2 FQGNSA. The CDR3 DNA reads as TGTGCCAGCAGCTTATTAGGGGGTGGCGGGAGCAACTACAATGAGCAGTTCTTC. Its protein is CASSLLGGGGSNYNEQFF. Variable domain in full (rest from reference TRBV7-2 and TRBJ2-1): GAGVSQSPSNKVTEKGKDVELRCDPISGHTALYWYRQSLGQGLEFLIYFQGNSAPDKSGLPSDRFSAERTGGSVSTLTIQRTQQEDSAVYLCASSLLGGGGSNYNEQFFGPGTRLTVL.